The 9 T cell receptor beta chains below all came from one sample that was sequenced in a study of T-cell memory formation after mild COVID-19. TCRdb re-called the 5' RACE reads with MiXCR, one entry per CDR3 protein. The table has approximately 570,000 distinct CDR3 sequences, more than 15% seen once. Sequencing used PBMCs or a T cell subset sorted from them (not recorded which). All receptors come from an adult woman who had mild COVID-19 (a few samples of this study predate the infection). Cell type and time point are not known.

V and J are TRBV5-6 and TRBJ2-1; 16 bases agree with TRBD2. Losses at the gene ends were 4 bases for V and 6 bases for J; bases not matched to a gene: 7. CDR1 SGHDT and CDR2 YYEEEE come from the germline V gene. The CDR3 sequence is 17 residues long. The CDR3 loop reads CASSDPGLAGGPNEQFF. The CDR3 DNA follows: TGTGCCAGCAGCGACCCGGGACTAGCGGGGGGGCCCAATGAGCAGTTCTTC.

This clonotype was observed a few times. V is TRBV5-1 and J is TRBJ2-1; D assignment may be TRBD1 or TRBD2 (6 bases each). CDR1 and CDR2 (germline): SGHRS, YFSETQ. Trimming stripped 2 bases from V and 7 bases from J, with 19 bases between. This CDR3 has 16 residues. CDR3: CASSFTVAGEDNEQFF. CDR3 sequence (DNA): TGCGCCAGCAGCTTTACCGTGGCAGGGGAGGATAATGAGCAGTTCTTC.

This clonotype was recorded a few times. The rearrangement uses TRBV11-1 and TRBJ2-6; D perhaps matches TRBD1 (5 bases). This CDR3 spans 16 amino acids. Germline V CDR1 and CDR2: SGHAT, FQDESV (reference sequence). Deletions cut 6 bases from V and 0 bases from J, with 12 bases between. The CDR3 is CASRPGFSSGANVLTF. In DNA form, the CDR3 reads TGTGCCAGCAGGCCAGGGTTTAGCTCTGGGGCCAACGTCCTGACTTTC.

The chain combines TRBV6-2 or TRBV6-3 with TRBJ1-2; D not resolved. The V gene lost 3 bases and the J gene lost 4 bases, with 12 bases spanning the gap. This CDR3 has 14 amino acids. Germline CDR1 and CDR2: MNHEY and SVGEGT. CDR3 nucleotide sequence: TGTGCCAGCAGTTATTCGACACCGCTCTATGGCTACACCTTC. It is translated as CASSYSTPLYGYTF.

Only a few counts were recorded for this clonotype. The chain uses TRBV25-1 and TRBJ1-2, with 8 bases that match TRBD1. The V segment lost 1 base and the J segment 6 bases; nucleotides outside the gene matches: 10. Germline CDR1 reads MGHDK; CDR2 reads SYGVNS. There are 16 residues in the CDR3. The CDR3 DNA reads TGTGCCAGCAGTGAATGGGCCTTGACAGGGGATGATGGCTACACCTTC. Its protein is CASSEWALTGDDGYTF.

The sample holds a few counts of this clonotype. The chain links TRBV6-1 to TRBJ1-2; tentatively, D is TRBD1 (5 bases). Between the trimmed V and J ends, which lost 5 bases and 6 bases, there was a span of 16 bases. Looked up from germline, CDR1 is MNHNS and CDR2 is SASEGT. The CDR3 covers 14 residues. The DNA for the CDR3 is TGTGCCAGCAGTCTTAAGGGACCACGAGATGGCTACACCTTC. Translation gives CASSLKGPRDGYTF.

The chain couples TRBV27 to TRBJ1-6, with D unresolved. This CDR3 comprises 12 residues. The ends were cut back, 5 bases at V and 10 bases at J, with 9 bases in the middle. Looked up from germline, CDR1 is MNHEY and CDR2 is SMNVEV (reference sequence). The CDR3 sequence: CASSPPDSPLHF. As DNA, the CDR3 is TGTGCCAGCAGTCCCCCGGACTCACCCCTCCACTTT.

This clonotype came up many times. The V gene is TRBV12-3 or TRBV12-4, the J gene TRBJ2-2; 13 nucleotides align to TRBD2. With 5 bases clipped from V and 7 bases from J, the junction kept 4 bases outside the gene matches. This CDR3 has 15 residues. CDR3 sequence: CASSPGLAGVGELFF. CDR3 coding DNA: TGTGCCAGCAGTCCCGGACTAGCGGGAGTCGGGGAGCTGTTTTTT.

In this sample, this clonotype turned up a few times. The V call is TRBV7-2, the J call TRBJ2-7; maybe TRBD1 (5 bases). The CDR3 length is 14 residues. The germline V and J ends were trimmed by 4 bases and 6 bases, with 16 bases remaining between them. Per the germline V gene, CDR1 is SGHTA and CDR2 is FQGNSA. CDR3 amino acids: CASSSPGFLSEQYF. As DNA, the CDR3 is TGTGCCAGCAGCTCCCCAGGGTTTCTAAGCGAGCAGTACTTC.